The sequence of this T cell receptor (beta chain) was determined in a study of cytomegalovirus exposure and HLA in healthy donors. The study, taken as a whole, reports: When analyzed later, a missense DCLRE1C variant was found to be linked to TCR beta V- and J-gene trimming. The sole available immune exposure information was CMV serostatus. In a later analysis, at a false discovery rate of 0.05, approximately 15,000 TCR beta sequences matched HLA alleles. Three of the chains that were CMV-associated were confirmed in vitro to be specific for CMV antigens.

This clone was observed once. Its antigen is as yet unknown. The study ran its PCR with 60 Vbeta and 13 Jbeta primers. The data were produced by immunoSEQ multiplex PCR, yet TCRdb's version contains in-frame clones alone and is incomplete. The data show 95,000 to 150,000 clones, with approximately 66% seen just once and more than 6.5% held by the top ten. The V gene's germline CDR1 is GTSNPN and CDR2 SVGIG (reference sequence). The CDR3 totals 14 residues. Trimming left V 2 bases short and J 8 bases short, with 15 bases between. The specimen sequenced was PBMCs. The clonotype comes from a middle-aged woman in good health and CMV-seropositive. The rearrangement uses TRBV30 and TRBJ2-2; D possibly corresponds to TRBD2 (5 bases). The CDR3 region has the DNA TGTGCCTGGAGTTGGGAGCGTTTCCTAGGGGAGCTGTTTTTT. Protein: CAWSWERFLGELFF.